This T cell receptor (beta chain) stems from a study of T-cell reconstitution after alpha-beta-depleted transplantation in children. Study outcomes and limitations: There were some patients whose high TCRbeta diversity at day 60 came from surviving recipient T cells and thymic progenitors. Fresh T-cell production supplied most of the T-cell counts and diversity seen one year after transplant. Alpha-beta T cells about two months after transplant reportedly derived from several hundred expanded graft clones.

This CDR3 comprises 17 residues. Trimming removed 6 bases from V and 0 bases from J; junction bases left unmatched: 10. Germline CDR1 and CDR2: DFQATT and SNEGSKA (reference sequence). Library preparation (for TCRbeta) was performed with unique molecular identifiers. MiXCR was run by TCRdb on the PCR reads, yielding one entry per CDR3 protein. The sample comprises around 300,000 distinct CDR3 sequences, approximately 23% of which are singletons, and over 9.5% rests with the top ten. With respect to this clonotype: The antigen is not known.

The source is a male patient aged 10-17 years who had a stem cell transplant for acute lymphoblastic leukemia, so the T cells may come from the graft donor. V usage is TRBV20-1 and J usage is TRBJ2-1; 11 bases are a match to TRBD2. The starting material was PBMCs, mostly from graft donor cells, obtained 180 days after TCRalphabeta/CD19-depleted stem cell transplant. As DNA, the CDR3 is TGCAGTGCCACAAGGAGTACTAGCGGGAGCTCCTACAATGAGCAGTTCTTC. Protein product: CSATRSTSGSSYNEQFF.